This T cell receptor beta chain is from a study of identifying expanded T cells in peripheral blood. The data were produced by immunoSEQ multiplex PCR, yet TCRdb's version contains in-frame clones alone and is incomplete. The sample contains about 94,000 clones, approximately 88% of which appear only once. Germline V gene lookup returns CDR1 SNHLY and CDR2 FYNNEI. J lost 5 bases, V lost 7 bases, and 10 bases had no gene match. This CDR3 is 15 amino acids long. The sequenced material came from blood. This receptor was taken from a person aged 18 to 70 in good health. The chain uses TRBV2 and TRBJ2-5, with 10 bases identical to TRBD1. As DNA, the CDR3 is TGTGCCAGCAACTTGGGACAGGGGACCGTGGAGACCCAGTACTTC. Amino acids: CASNLGQGTVETQYF.